This TCR beta chain was found in a study of vaccination effects on CD4 cells after COVID-19. Measured with immunoSEQ multiplex PCR; TCRdb has only the in-frame clones, and not every one. The table includes 50,000 or so clones, nearly 75% detected once. Cells that had been cultured for approximately ten days were the source of isolated CD4+ T cells. This individual contracted SARS-CoV-2 between March and December 2020, as verified by PCR. Vaccination of participants consisted of two doses of either the BNT162b2 or mRNA-1273 vaccine. V shed 6 bases and J shed 5 bases, with 20 bases lying between them. CDR1 SGHRS and CDR2 YFSETQ come from the germline V gene. This CDR3 region has 15 residues. Comment on this clone: Its target is unknown.

This TCR was recovered from a human donor who had a prior SARS-CoV-2 infection. The rearrangement uses TRBV5-1 and TRBJ2-5, with D possibly TRBD2 on 6 matching bases. The source was CD4+ T cells from PBMCs cultured without peptide, collected after COVID-19 vaccination. CDR3 DNA sequence: TGCGCCAGCACGCCGGAGGGCGGGAACGGGGAGACCCAGTACTTC. Translating it yields CASTPEGGNGETQYF.